The rows below give T cell receptor beta chains drawn from one sample of a study of shared clonotypes between healthy human individuals. The data were produced by immunoSEQ multiplex PCR, yet TCRdb's version contains in-frame clones alone and is incomplete. The sample has some 740,000 clones, 90% to 95% seen once. Sequencing input: naive CD8+ T cells sorted from blood. The receptors were sampled from a man in his thirties or forties in good health. The CDR3 runs from the conserved cysteine through the conserved F or W. Fields, in order: clone size, D gene, J gene, V gene, CDR3 DNA, CDR3 protein. A D gene is named only where the DNA matches it firmly. Clone size is stated in some rows and not others, as once, few, many or a class when expanded.

abundance: NA
d_gene: NA
j_gene: TRBJ1-5
v_gene: TRBV19
CDR3nt: TGTGCCAGTAGTATAGGGTTAGGCCGATCACCTAATCAGCCCCAGCATTTT
CDR3aa: CASSIGLGRSPNQPQHF

abundance: NA
d_gene: TRBD2
j_gene: TRBJ2-1
v_gene: TRBV7-9
CDR3nt: TGTGCCAGCAGGCAAAAAAACGGGACGTCGGGAGGCGAGCAGTTCTTC
CDR3aa: CASRQKNGTSGGEQFF

abundance: NA
d_gene: NA
j_gene: TRBJ2-1
v_gene: TRBV27
CDR3nt: TGTGCCAGCAAACCCCTCTTGACCCACAATGAGCAGTTCTTC
CDR3aa: CASKPLLTHNEQFF

abundance: NA
d_gene: NA
j_gene: TRBJ2-2
v_gene: TRBV6-4
CDR3nt: TGTGCCAGCTCGCGCGGAGACACCGGGGAGCTGTTTTTT
CDR3aa: CASSRGDTGELFF

abundance: once
d_gene: NA
j_gene: TRBJ1-1
v_gene: TRBV15
CDR3nt: TGTGCCACCTCAGGAGTGAGGGGGAACACTGAAGCTTTCTTT
CDR3aa: CATSGVRGNTEAFF

abundance: NA
d_gene: TRBD1
j_gene: TRBJ2-6
v_gene: TRBV5-5
CDR3nt: TGTGCCAGCAGCTTAGGGACAGGGGGCGAGAAAGGTTCTGGGGCCAACGTCCTGACTTTC
CDR3aa: CASSLGTGGEKGSGANVLTF

abundance: once
d_gene: NA
j_gene: TRBJ2-3
v_gene: TRBV21-1
CDR3nt: TGTGCCAGCAGCAACTACCGGGACAGGATACGACCGGATACGCAGTATTTT
CDR3aa: CASSNYRDRIRPDTQYF

abundance: NA
d_gene: NA
j_gene: TRBJ1-5
v_gene: TRBV29-1
CDR3nt: TGCAGCGTTGCGGGAGGAACGGGGCCCCAGCATTTT
CDR3aa: CSVAGGTGPQHF

abundance: NA
d_gene: NA
j_gene: TRBJ2-5
v_gene: TRBV11-2
CDR3nt: TGTGCCAGCAGCCCAATCCCGGGGCCTCAAGAGACCCAGTACTTC
CDR3aa: CASSPIPGPQETQYF

abundance: NA
d_gene: NA
j_gene: TRBJ1-1
v_gene: TRBV14
CDR3nt: TGTGCCAGCAGCCCCCTAATGAACACTGAAGCTTTCTTT
CDR3aa: CASSPLMNTEAFF

abundance: NA
d_gene: TRBD1
j_gene: TRBJ1-2
v_gene: TRBV7-9
CDR3nt: TGTGCCAGCAGCGGGGGACAGATAGGAAATGGCTACACCTTC
CDR3aa: CASSGGQIGNGYTF

abundance: NA
d_gene: TRBD1
j_gene: TRBJ2-2
v_gene: TRBV7-7
CDR3nt: TGTGCTAGCAGCAGGACAGGGGAGCCCACCGGGGAGCTGTTTTTT
CDR3aa: CASSRTGEPTGELFF